This TCR beta chain was documented in a study of blood T cell repertoires in COVID-19. Looking at the study overall: Sources were T cells, B-cell-depleted T cells, or PBMCs; the material itself was cDNA or gDNA.

Only a few counts were recorded for this clone. CDR1 is SEHNR and CDR2 is FQNEAQ in the germline V gene (reference sequence). The CDR3 covers 14 residues. Trimming stripped 5 bases from V and 0 bases from J, with 8 bases between. TCRdb keeps only in-frame clones here, not all; method: immunoSEQ multiplex PCR. The sample carries about 330,000 clones, about 82% recorded once. V is TRBV7-9 and J is TRBJ1-3, with TRBD1 as a possible D gene (6 bases). This TCR was sampled from a human donor in a cohort sampled during active COVID-19. The sample comprised peripheral blood. CDR3 in DNA: TGTGCCAGCAGCAGAGGGGGCTCTGGAAACACCATATATTTT. Translating gives CASSRGGSGNTIYF.